A selection of T cell receptor beta chains follows, all from one sample in a study of blood T cell repertoires in COVID-19. Repertoires were generated with immunoSEQ multiplex PCR, while TCRdb's copy carries only in-frame clones and drops some. The sample has under 150,000 clones, about 90% seen once. Sequencing input: peripheral blood. These receptors originate from a woman aged 45-59 years who had recovered from COVID-19. The CDR3 runs from the conserved cysteine through the conserved F or W. Fields, in order: V gene, CDR3 length, J gene, D gene, clone size, CDR3 protein, CDR3 DNA. D genes are given only for firm matches. Not all rows give a size; the values are once, few, many and, for expanded clones, a class.

v_call: TRBV27; cdr3_length: 20; j_call: TRBJ2-1; d_call: TRBD2; clone_size: NA; cdr3_aa: CASRPRIGSYPSGRNNEQFF; cdr3_nt: TGTGCCAGTAGGCCCCGTATCGGCAGTTATCCTAGCGGGAGGAACAATGAGCAGTTCTTC
v_call: TRBV15; cdr3_length: 12; j_call: TRBJ2-1; d_call: NA; clone_size: NA; cdr3_aa: CATSRSAGEQFF; cdr3_nt: TGTGCCACCAGCAGATCTGCGGGGGAGCAGTTCTTC
v_call: TRBV7-2; cdr3_length: 15; j_call: TRBJ1-6; d_call: TRBD1; clone_size: NA; cdr3_aa: CASRRTGGHNSPLHF; cdr3_nt: TGTGCCAGCAGGAGAACAGGGGGCCATAATTCACCCCTCCACTTT
v_call: TRBV30; cdr3_length: 14; j_call: TRBJ2-1; d_call: NA; clone_size: NA; cdr3_aa: CAWSVRLINPGQFF; cdr3_nt: TGTGCCTGGAGTGTACGGCTTATAAACCCAGGGCAGTTCTTC
v_call: TRBV2; cdr3_length: 14; j_call: TRBJ2-5; d_call: TRBD1; clone_size: NA; cdr3_aa: CASTGQGFQETQYF; cdr3_nt: TGTGCCAGCACCGGACAGGGATTTCAAGAGACCCAGTACTTC
v_call: TRBV19; cdr3_length: 13; j_call: TRBJ1-1; d_call: TRBD1; clone_size: NA; cdr3_aa: CASSEQGRTEAFF; cdr3_nt: TGTGCCAGTAGTGAACAGGGGAGGACTGAAGCTTTCTTT
v_call: TRBV2; cdr3_length: 16; j_call: TRBJ2-3; d_call: TRBD2; clone_size: few; cdr3_aa: CASRLGLAGGTDTQYF; cdr3_nt: TGTGCCAGCAGATTAGGACTAGCGGGGGGCACAGATACGCAGTATTTT
v_call: TRBV7-9; cdr3_length: 16; j_call: TRBJ1-6; d_call: NA; clone_size: NA; cdr3_aa: CASSFAGDVRNSPLHF; cdr3_nt: TGTGCCAGCAGCTTTGCAGGGGACGTTAGGAATTCACCCCTCCACTTT
v_call: TRBV7-8; cdr3_length: 15; j_call: TRBJ2-1; d_call: NA; clone_size: once; cdr3_aa: CASSLRRDPYNEQFF; cdr3_nt: TGTGCCAGCAGCTTAAGGAGGGACCCTTACAATGAGCAGTTCTTC
v_call: TRBV7-2; cdr3_length: 16; j_call: TRBJ2-1; d_call: TRBD2; clone_size: once; cdr3_aa: CASSFLSGSSYNEQFF; cdr3_nt: TGTGCCAGCAGCTTCCTTAGCGGGAGCTCCTACAATGAGCAGTTCTTC
v_call: TRBV12-3/TRBV12-4; cdr3_length: 13; j_call: TRBJ1-1; d_call: TRBD1; clone_size: many; cdr3_aa: CASREQGANEAFF; cdr3_nt: TGTGCCAGCAGAGAACAGGGGGCGAATGAAGCTTTCTTT
v_call: TRBV15; cdr3_length: 16; j_call: TRBJ1-1; d_call: NA; clone_size: NA; cdr3_aa: CATSRVQGREGTEAFF; cdr3_nt: TGTGCCACCAGCAGAGTCCAGGGGAGGGAAGGCACTGAAGCTTTCTTT
v_call: TRBV3-1/TRBV3-2; cdr3_length: 14; j_call: TRBJ1-4; d_call: NA; clone_size: NA; cdr3_aa: CASSQDLAGEKLFF; cdr3_nt: TGTGCCAGCAGCCAAGACCTTGCCGGGGAAAAACTGTTTTTT
v_call: TRBV7-8; cdr3_length: 15; j_call: TRBJ2-2; d_call: TRBD1; clone_size: NA; cdr3_aa: CASSGTGWNTGELFF; cdr3_nt: TGTGCCAGCAGTGGGACAGGGTGGAACACCGGGGAGCTGTTTTTT
v_call: TRBV25-1; cdr3_length: 16; j_call: TRBJ1-2; d_call: NA; clone_size: NA; cdr3_aa: CASSEKGGRASYGYTF; cdr3_nt: TGTGCCAGCAGTGAGAAAGGGGGTAGGGCCAGCTATGGCTACACCTTC
v_call: TRBV6-5; cdr3_length: 15; j_call: TRBJ1-3; d_call: NA; clone_size: once; cdr3_aa: CASSRKGLSGNTIYF; cdr3_nt: TGTGCCAGCAGTCGAAAGGGACTCTCTGGAAACACCATATATTTT
v_call: TRBV5-4; cdr3_length: 19; j_call: TRBJ2-6; d_call: TRBD1; clone_size: NA; cdr3_aa: CASSDRLGQGTSGANVLTF; cdr3_nt: TGTGCCAGCAGCGATAGATTGGGACAGGGGACATCTGGGGCCAACGTCCTGACTTTC
v_call: TRBV5-8; cdr3_length: 15; j_call: TRBJ1-4; d_call: NA; clone_size: NA; cdr3_aa: CASSLGAGTNEKLFF; cdr3_nt: TGTGCCAGCAGCTTGGGGGCAGGGACTAATGAAAAACTGTTTTTT
v_call: TRBV2; cdr3_length: 14; j_call: TRBJ1-2; d_call: NA; clone_size: NA; cdr3_aa: CASSELGGLIGYTF; cdr3_nt: TGTGCCAGCAGTGAACTCGGGGGACTGATTGGCTACACCTTC
v_call: TRBV4-3; cdr3_length: 15; j_call: TRBJ2-3; d_call: TRBD2; clone_size: NA; cdr3_aa: CASSQVGREVDTQYF; cdr3_nt: TGCGCCAGCAGCCAAGTTGGGCGGGAGGTGGATACGCAGTATTTT
v_call: TRBV5-8; cdr3_length: 15; j_call: TRBJ1-4; d_call: TRBD1; clone_size: NA; cdr3_aa: CASSLGQEINEKLFF; cdr3_nt: TGTGCCAGCAGCCTAGGACAGGAGATTAATGAAAAACTGTTTTTT
v_call: TRBV6-1; cdr3_length: 16; j_call: TRBJ2-3; d_call: TRBD1; clone_size: NA; cdr3_aa: CASSERTGVRSDTQYF; cdr3_nt: TGTGCCAGCAGTGAGCGGACAGGGGTTCGGTCAGATACGCAGTATTTT
v_call: TRBV18; cdr3_length: 14; j_call: TRBJ1-4; d_call: NA; clone_size: few; cdr3_aa: CASSLAGNNEKLFF; cdr3_nt: TGTGCCAGCTCACTGGCAGGGAATAATGAAAAACTGTTTTTT
v_call: TRBV2; cdr3_length: 15; j_call: TRBJ1-1; d_call: TRBD1; clone_size: NA; cdr3_aa: CASSEMGQLNTEAFF; cdr3_nt: TGTGCCAGCAGTGAAATGGGACAGCTAAACACTGAAGCTTTCTTT
v_call: TRBV3-1/TRBV3-2; cdr3_length: 14; j_call: TRBJ1-4; d_call: NA; clone_size: NA; cdr3_aa: CASSHRQADEKLFF; cdr3_nt: TGTGCCAGCAGCCATCGACAGGCGGACGAAAAACTGTTTTTT
v_call: TRBV10-3; cdr3_length: 15; j_call: TRBJ2-1; d_call: NA; clone_size: NA; cdr3_aa: CAISDPGLPSVEGVF; cdr3_nt: TGTGCCATCAGTGATCCGGGACTCCCCTCCGTGGAGGGAGTCTTC
v_call: TRBV9; cdr3_length: 14; j_call: TRBJ2-2; d_call: NA; clone_size: NA; cdr3_aa: CASSSRTSTGELFF; cdr3_nt: TGTGCCAGCAGCTCCCGAACTAGTACCGGGGAGCTGTTTTTT
v_call: TRBV28; cdr3_length: 14; j_call: TRBJ1-3; d_call: NA; clone_size: NA; cdr3_aa: CASSLLQGGNTIYF; cdr3_nt: TGTGCCAGCAGTTTATTACAGGGAGGAAACACCATATATTTT
v_call: TRBV28; cdr3_length: 13; j_call: TRBJ1-5; d_call: NA; clone_size: NA; cdr3_aa: CASRFRLEMAQHF; cdr3_nt: TGTGCCAGCAGGTTCAGGTTAGAGATGGCCCAGCATTTT
v_call: TRBV5-1; cdr3_length: 13; j_call: TRBJ2-5; d_call: NA; clone_size: NA; cdr3_aa: CASSFTSGETQYF; cdr3_nt: TGCGCCAGCAGCTTCACTAGTGGGGAGACCCAGTACTTC
v_call: TRBV11-2; cdr3_length: 18; j_call: TRBJ2-7; d_call: TRBD2; clone_size: NA; cdr3_aa: CASSLGNLTSGRDDEQYF; cdr3_nt: TGTGCCAGCAGCTTGGGTAACCTGACTAGCGGGAGAGATGACGAGCAGTACTTC
v_call: TRBV7-9; cdr3_length: 12; j_call: TRBJ2-7; d_call: TRBD2; clone_size: NA; cdr3_aa: CASSHGGNEQYF; cdr3_nt: TGTGCCAGCAGCCACGGGGGGAACGAGCAGTACTTC
v_call: TRBV30; cdr3_length: 13; j_call: TRBJ1-2; d_call: NA; clone_size: NA; cdr3_aa: CAWTTDGTTGYTF; cdr3_nt: TGTGCCTGGACCACCGACGGGACAACTGGCTACACCTTC
v_call: TRBV4-1; cdr3_length: 15; j_call: TRBJ1-1; d_call: TRBD1; clone_size: NA; cdr3_aa: CASSSRTGENTEAFF; cdr3_nt: TGCGCCAGCAGCTCCCGGACAGGGGAAAACACTGAAGCTTTCTTT
v_call: TRBV18; cdr3_length: 16; j_call: TRBJ1-1; d_call: TRBD1; clone_size: NA; cdr3_aa: CASSPLPGQGGTEAFF; cdr3_nt: TGTGCCAGCTCACCGCTTCCGGGACAGGGTGGGACTGAAGCTTTCTTT
v_call: TRBV27; cdr3_length: 12; j_call: TRBJ2-5; d_call: NA; clone_size: NA; cdr3_aa: CASRGAGETQYF; cdr3_nt: TGTGCCAGCAGGGGGGCCGGAGAGACCCAGTACTTC
v_call: TRBV5-1; cdr3_length: 15; j_call: TRBJ1-1; d_call: NA; clone_size: once; cdr3_aa: CASSSPGGRNTEAFF; cdr3_nt: TGCGCCAGCAGCTCCCCGGGGGGGAGAAACACTGAAGCTTTCTTT